This record looks at one TCR beta chain sequence and its context. Antigen unknown. The CDR3 runs to 14 residues. Trimming shortened V by 2 bases and J by 1 base, and 9 bases separated the two germline ends. Germline V gene data show CDR1 as SQVTM and CDR2 as ANQGSEA. TCRdb keeps only in-frame clones here, not all; method: immunoSEQ multiplex PCR. This table has roughly 14,000 clones, less than 90% appearing once. This entry comes from a study of T cells after posttransplantation cyclophosphamide. Points from the study as a whole: TRB overlap between skin or GI tissue T cells and blood was limited. TRB clonality was highly associated with recipient CMV seropositivity and reactivation. Donor CD8+ memory clones often dominated recipient blood repertoires at later times.

Control samples came 1 year after myeloablative marrow transplants with methotrexate plus calcineurin inhibitor. The material sequenced was PBMCs, taken less than 400 days after allogeneic stem cell transplant with calcineurin inhibitor and methotrexate. The sequence was obtained from a male patient between 18 and 35 years old who received an allogeneic stem cell transplant from a related donor, was CMV-positive, and had no GVHD. Some of the T cells might come from the graft donor. The V and J genes are TRBV29-1 and TRBJ2-4; D ambiguous. CDR3 amino acids: CSVELRGAKNIQYF. The CDR3 DNA is TGCAGCGTTGAACTCCGAGGCGCCAAAAACATTCAGTACTTC.